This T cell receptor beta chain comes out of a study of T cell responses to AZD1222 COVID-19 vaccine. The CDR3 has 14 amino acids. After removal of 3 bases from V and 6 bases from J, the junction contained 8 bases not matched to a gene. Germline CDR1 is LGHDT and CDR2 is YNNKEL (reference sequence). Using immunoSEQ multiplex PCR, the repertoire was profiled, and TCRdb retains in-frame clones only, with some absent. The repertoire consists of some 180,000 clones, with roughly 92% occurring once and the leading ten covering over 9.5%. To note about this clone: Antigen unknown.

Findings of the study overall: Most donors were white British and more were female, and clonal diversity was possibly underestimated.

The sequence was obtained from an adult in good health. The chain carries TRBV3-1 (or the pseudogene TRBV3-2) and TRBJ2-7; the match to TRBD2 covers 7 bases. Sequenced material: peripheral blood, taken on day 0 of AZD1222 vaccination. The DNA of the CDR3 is TGTGCCAGCAGCCATGGAGAACGGACTAGCGAGCAGTACTTC. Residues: CASSHGERTSEQYF.